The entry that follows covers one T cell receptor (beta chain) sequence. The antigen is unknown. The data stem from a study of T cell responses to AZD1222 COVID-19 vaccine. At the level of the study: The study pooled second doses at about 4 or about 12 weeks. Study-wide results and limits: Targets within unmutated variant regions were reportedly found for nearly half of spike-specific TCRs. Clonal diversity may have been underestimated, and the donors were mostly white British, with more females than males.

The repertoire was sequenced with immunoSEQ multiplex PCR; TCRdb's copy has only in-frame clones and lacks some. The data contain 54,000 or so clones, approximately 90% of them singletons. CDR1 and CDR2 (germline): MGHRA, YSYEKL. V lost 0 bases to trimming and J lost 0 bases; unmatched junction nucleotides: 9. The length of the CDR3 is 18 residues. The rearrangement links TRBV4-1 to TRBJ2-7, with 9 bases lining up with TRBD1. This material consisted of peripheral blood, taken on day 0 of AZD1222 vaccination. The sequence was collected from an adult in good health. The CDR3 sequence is CASSQEWTGALSSYEQYF. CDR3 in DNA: TGCGCCAGCAGCCAAGAATGGACAGGGGCCTTGAGCTCCTACGAGCAGTACTTC.